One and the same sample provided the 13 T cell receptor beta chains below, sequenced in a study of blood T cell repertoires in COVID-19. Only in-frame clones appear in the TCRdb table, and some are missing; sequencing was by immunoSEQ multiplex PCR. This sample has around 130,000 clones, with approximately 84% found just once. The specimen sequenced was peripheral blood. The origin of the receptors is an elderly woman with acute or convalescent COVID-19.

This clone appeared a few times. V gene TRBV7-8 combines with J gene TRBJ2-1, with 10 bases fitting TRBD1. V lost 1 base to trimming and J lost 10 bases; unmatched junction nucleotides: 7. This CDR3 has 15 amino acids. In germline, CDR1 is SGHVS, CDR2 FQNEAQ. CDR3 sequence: CASSLGQGALGEQFF. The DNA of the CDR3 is TGTGCCAGCAGCTTAGGACAGGGGGCATTAGGAGAGCAGTTCTTC. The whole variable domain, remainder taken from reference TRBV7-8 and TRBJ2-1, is GAGVSQSPRYKVAKRGQDVALRCDPISGHVSLFWYQQALGQGPEFLTYFQNEAQLDKSGLPSDRFFAERPEGSVSTLKIQRTQQEDSAVYLCASSLGQGALGEQFFGPGTRLTVL.

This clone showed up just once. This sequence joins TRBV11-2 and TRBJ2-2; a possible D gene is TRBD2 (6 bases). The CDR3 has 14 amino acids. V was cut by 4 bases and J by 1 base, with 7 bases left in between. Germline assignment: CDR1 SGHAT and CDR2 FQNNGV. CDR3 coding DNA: TGTGCCAGCAGCTCGGGACTGAACACCGGGGAGCTGTTTTTT. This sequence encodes CASSSGLNTGELFF.

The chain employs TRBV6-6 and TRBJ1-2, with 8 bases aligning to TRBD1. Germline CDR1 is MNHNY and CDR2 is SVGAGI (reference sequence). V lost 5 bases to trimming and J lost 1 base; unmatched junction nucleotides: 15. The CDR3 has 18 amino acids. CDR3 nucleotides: TGTGCCAGCAGTGGATCGACAGGGGAAGCGAAGAGTAACTATGGCTACACCTTC. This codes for CASSGSTGEAKSNYGYTF.

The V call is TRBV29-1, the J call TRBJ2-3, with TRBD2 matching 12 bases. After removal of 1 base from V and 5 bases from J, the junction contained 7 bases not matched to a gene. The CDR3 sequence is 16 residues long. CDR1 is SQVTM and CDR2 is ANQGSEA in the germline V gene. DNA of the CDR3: TGCAGCGTTGAAGGCCCTAGCGGGGGGGGTCTAGATACGCAGTATTTT. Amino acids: CSVEGPSGGGLDTQYF.

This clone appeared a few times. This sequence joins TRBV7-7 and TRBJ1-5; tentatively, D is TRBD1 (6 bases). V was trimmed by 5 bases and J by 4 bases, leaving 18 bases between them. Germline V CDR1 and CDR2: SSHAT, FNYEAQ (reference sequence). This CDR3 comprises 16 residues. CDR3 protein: CASSASGTNGNQPQHF. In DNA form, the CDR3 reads TGTGCCAGCAGCGCATCCGGGACAAATGGTAATCAGCCCCAGCATTTT.

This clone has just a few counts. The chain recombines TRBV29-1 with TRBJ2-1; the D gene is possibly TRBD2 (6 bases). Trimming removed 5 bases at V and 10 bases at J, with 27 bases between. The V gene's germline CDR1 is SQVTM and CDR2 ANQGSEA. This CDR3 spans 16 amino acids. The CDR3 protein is CSVTLPGGNRGDEQFF. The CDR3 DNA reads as TGCAGCGTTACCCTCCCCGGCGGGAATCGTGGGGACGAGCAGTTCTTC.

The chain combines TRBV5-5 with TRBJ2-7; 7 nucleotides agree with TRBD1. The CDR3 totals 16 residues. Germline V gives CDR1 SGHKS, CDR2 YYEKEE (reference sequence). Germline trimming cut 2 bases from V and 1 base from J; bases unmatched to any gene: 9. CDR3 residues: CASSLRLGTASYEQYF. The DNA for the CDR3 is TGTGCCAGCAGCTTACGTCTCGGGACAGCATCCTACGAGCAGTACTTC.

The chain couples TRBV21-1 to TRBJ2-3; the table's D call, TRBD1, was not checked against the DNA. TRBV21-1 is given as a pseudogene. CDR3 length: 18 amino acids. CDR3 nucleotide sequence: TGTGCCAGCAGCAAAGGACGAGAGACACCCTGCTTCACAGATACGCAGTATTTT. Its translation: CASSKGRETPCFTDTQYF.

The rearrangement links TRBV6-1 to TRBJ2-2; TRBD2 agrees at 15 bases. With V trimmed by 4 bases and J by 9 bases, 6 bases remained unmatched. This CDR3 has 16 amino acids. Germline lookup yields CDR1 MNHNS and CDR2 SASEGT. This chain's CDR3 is CASSGRTSGRGWELFF. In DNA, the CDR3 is TGTGCCAGCAGTGGCCGGACTAGCGGGAGGGGTTGGGAGCTGTTTTTT.

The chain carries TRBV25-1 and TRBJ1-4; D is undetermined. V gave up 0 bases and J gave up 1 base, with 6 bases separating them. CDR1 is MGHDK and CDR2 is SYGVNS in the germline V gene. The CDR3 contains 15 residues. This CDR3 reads CASSEYQITNEKLFF. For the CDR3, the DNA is TGTGCCAGCAGTGAATATCAAATAACTAATGAAAAACTGTTTTTT.

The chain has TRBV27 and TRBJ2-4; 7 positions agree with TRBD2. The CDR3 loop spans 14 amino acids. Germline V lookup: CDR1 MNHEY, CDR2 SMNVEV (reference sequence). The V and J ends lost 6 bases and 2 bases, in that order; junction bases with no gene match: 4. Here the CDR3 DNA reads TGTGCCAGCAGCAGGGAGGGAACCAAAAACATTCAGTACTTC. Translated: CASSREGTKNIQYF.

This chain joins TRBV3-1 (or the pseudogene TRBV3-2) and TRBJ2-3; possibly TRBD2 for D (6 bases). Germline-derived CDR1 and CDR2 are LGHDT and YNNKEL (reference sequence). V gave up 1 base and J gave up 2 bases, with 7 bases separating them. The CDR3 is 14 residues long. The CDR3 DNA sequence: TGTGCCAGCAGCCAAGGGAGGGCCACAGATACGCAGTATTTT. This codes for CASSQGRATDTQYF.

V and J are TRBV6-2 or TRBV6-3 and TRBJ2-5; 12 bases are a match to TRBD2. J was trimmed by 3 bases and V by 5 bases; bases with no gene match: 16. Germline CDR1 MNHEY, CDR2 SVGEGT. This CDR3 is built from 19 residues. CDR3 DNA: TGTGCCAGCAGTGATCCATTCGGGGGGACTAGCGGGTTAGAAGAGACCCAGTACTTC. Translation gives CASSDPFGGTSGLEETQYF.